This T cell receptor beta chain was identified in a study of blood T cell repertoires in COVID-19. Study as a whole: The United States, Italy and Spain supplied acute and convalescent COVID-19 samples.

Study processing details: Estimation of nucleated cell counts relied on the amplification of reference gene primers. Measured with immunoSEQ multiplex PCR; TCRdb has only the in-frame clones, and not every one. That table is the source of V, J and clone size, and D and trimming were worked out from the DNA. The sample lists over 35,000 clones, 90% occurring once. Germline V gives CDR1 ENHRY, CDR2 SYGVKD. The CDR3 totals 13 residues. Losses at the gene ends were 7 bases for V and 1 base for J; bases not matched to a gene: 3. This sequence was found in a man between 65 and 79 years old with active COVID-19. The gene calls are TRBV10-3 and TRBJ2-5; TRBD1 aligns across 7 bases. Input material: peripheral blood. CDR3 in amino acids: CAIKGQTQETQYF. In DNA form, the CDR3 reads TGTGCCATCAAGGGACAGACCCAAGAGACCCAGTACTTC.